This T cell receptor (beta chain) was sequenced during a study of CD8 T cells in Susac syndrome. The T cells that were sequenced for TCR beta were CD8+ and CD4+ cells from blood. Matched for age and sex, the controls were healthy donors. RNA in amounts of about 0.5 to 1 ug was reverse transcribed with random hexamers. Amplification of TCR beta CDR3 was carried out by immunoSEQ multiplex PCR, which covered 54 Vbeta and 13 Jbeta segments. TCRdb used MiXCR to reprocess the immunoSEQ multiplex PCR reads, holding one entry per CDR3 protein. The sample contains about 47,000 distinct CDR3 sequences, 80% to 95% of which appear only once. The CDR3 covers 13 residues. Trimming removed 6 bases from V and 2 bases from J, with 8 bases in between. CDR1 MGHDK and CDR2 SYGVNS come from the germline V gene.

Material: CD8+ T cells from PBMCs. This clonotype originated in a human donor in good health. This chain connects TRBV25-1 to TRBJ2-1, with D hard to call. Here the CDR3 DNA reads TGTGCCAGCAGCGGGTTCACCTACAATGAGCAGTTCTTC. This codes for CASSGFTYNEQFF.